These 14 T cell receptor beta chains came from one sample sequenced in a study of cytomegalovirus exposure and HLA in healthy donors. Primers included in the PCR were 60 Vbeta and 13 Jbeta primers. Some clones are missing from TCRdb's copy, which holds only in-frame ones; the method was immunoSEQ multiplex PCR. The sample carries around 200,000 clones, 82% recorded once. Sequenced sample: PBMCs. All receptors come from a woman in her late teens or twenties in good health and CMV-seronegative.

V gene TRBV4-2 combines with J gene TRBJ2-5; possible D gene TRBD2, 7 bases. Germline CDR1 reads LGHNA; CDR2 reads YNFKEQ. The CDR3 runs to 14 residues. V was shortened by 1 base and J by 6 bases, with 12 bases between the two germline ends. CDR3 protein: CASSQAGGLKTQYF. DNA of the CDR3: TGTGCCAGCAGCCAAGCGGGGGGCTTGAAGACCCAGTACTTC.

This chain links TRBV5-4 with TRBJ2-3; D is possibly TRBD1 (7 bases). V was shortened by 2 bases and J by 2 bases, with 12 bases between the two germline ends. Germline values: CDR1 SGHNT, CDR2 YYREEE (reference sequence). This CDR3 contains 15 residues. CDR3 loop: CASSLSGGPTDTQYF. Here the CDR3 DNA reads TGTGCCAGCAGCTTATCAGGGGGGCCCACAGATACGCAGTATTTT.

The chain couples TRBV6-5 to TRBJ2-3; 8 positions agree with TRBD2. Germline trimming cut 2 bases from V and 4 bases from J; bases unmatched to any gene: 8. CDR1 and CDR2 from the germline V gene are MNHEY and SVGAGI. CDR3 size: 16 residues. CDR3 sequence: CASSYGLAWKADTQYF. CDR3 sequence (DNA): TGTGCCAGCAGTTACGGACTAGCTTGGAAAGCAGATACGCAGTATTTT.

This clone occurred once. The CDR3 bases are TGTGCCAGCAGCTTAGATGGGACTGACTATGGCTACACCTTC. As protein: CASSLDGTDYGYTF. The chain couples TRBV11-2 to TRBJ1-2, with D possibly matching TRBD1 (5 bases). CDR1 and CDR2 (germline): SGHAT, FQNNGV. The CDR3 is made up of 14 amino acids. V was clipped by 0 bases and J by 3 bases, with 8 bases between them.

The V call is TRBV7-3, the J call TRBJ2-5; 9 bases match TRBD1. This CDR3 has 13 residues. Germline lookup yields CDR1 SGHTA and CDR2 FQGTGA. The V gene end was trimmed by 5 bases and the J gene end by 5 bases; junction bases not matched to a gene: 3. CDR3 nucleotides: TGTGCCAGCAGCCTAGACAGGGGGGAGACCCAGTACTTC. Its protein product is CASSLDRGETQYF.

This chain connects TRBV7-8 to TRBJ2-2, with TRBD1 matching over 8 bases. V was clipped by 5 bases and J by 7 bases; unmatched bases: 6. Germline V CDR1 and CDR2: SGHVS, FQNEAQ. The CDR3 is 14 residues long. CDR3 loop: CASSVQQGGGELFF. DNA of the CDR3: TGTGCCAGCAGCGTGCAACAGGGGGGCGGGGAGCTGTTTTTT.

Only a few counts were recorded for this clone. CDR3 DNA sequence: TGTGCCAGCAGGGACGGACAGGGCTTTAAGCAGTACTTC. Translated, it gives CASRDGQGFKQYF. This chain connects TRBV27 to TRBJ2-7; 8 nucleotides agree with TRBD1. J lost 8 bases, V lost 6 bases, and 9 bases had no gene match. The CDR3 loop spans 13 amino acids. The V gene's germline CDR1 is MNHEY and CDR2 SMNVEV (reference sequence).

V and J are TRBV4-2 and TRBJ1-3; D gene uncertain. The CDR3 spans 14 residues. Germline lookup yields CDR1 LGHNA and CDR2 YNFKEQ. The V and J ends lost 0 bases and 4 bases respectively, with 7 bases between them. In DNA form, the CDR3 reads TGTGCCAGCAGCCAAGATAACTCCGGAAACACCATATATTTT. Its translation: CASSQDNSGNTIYF.

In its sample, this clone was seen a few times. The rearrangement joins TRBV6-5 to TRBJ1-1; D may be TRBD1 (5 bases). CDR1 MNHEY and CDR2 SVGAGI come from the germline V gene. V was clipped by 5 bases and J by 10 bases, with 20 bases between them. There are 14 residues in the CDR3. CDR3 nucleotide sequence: TGTGCCAGCAGTGGCCAAGGGGCCGGGCCTGGAGCTTTCTTT. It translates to CASSGQGAGPGAFF.

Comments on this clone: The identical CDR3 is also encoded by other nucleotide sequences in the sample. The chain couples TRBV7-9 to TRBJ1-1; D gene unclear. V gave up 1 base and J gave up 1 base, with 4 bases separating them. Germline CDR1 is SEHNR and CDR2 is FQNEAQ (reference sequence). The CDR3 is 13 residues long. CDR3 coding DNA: TGTGCCAGCAGCTTAGTAGCGAACACTGAAGCTTTCTTT. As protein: CASSLVANTEAFF.

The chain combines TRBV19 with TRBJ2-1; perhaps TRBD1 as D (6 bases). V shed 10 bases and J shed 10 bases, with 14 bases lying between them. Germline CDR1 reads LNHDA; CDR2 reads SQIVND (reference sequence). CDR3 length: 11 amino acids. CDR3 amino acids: CATSGVDEQFF. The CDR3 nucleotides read TGTGCCACCTCAGGGGTGGACGAGCAGTTCTTC.

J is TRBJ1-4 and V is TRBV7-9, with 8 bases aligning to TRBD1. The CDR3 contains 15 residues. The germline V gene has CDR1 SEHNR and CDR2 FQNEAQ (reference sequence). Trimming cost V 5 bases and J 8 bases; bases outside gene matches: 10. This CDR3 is CASSTDRDPREKLFF. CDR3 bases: TGTGCCAGCAGCACGGACAGGGATCCACGGGAAAAACTGTTTTTT.

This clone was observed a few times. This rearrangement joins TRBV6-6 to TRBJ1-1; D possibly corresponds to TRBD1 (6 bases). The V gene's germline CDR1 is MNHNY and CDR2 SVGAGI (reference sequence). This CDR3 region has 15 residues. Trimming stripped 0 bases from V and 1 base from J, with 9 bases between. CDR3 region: CASSYSRDTNTEAFF. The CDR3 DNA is TGTGCCAGCAGTTACTCGAGGGACACGAACACTGAAGCTTTCTTT.

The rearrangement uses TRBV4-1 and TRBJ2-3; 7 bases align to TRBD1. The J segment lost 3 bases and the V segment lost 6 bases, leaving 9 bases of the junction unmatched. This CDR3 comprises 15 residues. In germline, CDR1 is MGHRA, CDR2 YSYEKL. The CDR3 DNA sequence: TGCGCCAGCAGATTCGACAGGGAATTTACAGATACGCAGTATTTT. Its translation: CASRFDREFTDTQYF.